The T cell receptor (beta chain) described here comes from a study of blood T cell repertoires in COVID-19. The CDR3 has 15 residues. The V gene lost 2 bases and the J gene lost 5 bases, with 12 bases spanning the gap. Germline V gene lookup returns CDR1 LNHDA and CDR2 SQIVND (reference sequence). The repertoire was sequenced with immunoSEQ multiplex PCR; TCRdb's copy has only in-frame clones and lacks some. Altogether fewer than 250,000 clones are present, about 83% being singletons, with the ten largest covering around 5.5%. What was sequenced was peripheral blood. The clonotype comes from a human donor in a cohort sampled during active COVID-19. The chain is built from TRBV19 and TRBJ1-4; no clear D gene. The CDR3 sequence is CASSISPSGNEKLFF. CDR3 DNA: TGTGCCAGTAGTATATCACCTAGCGGAAATGAAAAACTGTTTTTT.